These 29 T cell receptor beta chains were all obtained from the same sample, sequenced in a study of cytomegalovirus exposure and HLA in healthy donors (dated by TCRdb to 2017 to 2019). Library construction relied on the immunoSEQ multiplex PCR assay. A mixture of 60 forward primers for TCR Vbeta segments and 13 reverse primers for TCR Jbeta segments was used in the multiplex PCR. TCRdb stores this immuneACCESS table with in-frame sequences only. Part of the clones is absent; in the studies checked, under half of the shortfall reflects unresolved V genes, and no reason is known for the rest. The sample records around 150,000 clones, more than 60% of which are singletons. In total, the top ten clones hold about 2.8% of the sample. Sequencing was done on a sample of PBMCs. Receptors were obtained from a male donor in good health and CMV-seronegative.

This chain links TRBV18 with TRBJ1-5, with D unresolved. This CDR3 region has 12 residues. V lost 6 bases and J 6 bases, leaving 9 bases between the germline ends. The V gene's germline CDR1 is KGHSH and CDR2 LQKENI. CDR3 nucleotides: TGTGCCAGCTCCCCCGAGGGTCAGCCCCAGCATTTT. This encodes CASSPEGQPQHF.

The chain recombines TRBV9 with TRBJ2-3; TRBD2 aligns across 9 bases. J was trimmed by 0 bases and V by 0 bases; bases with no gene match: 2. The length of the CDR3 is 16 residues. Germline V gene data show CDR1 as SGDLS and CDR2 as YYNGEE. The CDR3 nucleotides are TGTGCCAGCAGCGTAGAGGCGGGAGGGAGCACAGATACGCAGTATTTT. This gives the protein CASSVEAGGSTDTQYF.

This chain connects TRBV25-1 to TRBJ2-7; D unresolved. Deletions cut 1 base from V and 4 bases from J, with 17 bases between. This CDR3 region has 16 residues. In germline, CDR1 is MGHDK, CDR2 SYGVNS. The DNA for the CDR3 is TGTGCCAGCAGTGAATGGTTCTCCACCCCCGAGTACGAGCAGTACTTC. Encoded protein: CASSEWFSTPEYEQYF.

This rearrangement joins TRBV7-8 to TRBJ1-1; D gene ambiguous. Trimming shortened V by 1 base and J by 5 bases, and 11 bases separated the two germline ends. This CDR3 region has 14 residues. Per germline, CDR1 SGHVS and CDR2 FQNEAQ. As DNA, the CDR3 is TGTGCCAGCAGCTTAGTCGGCAGCGGGACTGAAGCTTTCTTT. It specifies CASSLVGSGTEAFF.

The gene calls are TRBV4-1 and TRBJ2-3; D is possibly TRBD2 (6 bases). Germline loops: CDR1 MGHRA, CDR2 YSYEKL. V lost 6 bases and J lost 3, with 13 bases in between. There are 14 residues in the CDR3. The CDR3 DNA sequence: TGCGCCAGCAGTCAACTAGCTACTACAGATACGCAGTATTTT. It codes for CASSQLATTDTQYF.

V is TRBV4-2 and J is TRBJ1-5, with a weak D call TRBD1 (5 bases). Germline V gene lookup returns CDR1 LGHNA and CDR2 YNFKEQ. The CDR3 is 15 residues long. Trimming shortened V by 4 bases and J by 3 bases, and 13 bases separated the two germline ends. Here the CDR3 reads CASSPGLSHNQPQHF. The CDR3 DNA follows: TGTGCCAGCAGCCCGGGACTTAGCCACAATCAGCCCCAGCATTTT.

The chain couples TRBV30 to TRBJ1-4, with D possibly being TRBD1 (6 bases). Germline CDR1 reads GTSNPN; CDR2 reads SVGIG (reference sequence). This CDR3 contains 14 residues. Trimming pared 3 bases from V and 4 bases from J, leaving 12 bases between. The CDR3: CAWRPRGGNEKLFF. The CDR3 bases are TGTGCCTGGAGGCCGAGGGGGGGTAATGAAAAACTGTTTTTT. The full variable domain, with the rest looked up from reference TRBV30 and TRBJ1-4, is SQTIHQWPATLVQPVGSPLSLECTVEGTSNPNLYWYRQAAGRGLQLLFYSVGIGQISSEVPQNLSASRPQDRQFILSSKKLLLSDSGFYLCAWRPRGGNEKLFFGSGTQLSVL.

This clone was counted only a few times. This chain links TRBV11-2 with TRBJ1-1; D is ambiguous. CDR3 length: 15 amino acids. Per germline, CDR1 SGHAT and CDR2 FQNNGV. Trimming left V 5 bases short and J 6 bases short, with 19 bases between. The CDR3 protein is CASSLTTGKVAEAFF. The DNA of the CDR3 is TGTGCCAGCAGCCTCACTACCGGAAAGGTGGCTGAAGCTTTCTTT.

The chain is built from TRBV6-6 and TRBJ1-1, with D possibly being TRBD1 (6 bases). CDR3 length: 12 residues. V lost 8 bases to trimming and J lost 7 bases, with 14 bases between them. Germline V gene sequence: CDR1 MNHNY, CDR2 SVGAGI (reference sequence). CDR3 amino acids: CASREGTREAFF. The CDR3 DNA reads TGTGCCAGCCGAGAAGGGACACGTGAAGCTTTCTTT.

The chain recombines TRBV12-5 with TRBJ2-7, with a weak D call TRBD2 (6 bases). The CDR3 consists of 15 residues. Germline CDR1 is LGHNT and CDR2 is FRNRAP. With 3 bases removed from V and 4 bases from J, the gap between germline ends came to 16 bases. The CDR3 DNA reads TGTGCTAGTGGTTTCGGAGGGAGTTTGGCTTACGAGCAGTACTTC. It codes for CASGFGGSLAYEQYF.

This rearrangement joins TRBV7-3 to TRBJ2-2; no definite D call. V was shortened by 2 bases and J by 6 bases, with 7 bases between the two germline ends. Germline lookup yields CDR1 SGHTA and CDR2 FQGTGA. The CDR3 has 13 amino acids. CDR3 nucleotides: TGTGCCAGCAGCTTATATCTGTCCGGGGAGCTGTTTTTT. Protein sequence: CASSLYLSGELFF.

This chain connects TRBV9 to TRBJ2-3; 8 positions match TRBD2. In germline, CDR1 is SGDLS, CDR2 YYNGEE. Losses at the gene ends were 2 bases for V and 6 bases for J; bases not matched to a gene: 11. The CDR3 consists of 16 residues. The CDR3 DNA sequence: TGTGCCAGCAGCGTGTCGGGACTAGTAAAGTTGGATACGCAGTATTTT. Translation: CASSVSGLVKLDTQYF.

The CDR3 protein is CASSLGVQDRRLNYGYTF. The CDR3, as DNA: TGTGCCAGCAGCTTAGGCGTCCAGGACAGGAGACTAAACTATGGCTACACCTTC. The chain uses TRBV7-9 and TRBJ1-2; 7 nucleotides match TRBD1. Per the germline V gene, CDR1 is SEHNR and CDR2 is FQNEAQ (reference sequence). The CDR3 is made up of 18 amino acids. Germline trimming cut 1 base from V and 2 bases from J; bases unmatched to any gene: 13.

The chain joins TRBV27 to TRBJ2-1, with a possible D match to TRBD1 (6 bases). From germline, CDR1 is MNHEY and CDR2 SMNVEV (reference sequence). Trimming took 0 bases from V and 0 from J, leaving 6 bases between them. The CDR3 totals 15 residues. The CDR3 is CASSLSQGSYNEQFF. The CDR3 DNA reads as TGTGCCAGCAGTTTATCACAGGGCTCCTACAATGAGCAGTTCTTC.

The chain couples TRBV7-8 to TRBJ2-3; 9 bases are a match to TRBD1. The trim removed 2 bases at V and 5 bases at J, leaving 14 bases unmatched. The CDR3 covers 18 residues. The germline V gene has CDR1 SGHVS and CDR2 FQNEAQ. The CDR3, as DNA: TGTGCCAGCAGCTTAATAGCCCTGGACAGGGGCGAGGGAGATACGCAGTATTTT. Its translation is CASSLIALDRGEGDTQYF. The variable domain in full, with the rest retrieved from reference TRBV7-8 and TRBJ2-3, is GAGVSQSPRYKVAKRGQDVALRCDPISGHVSLFWYQQALGQGPEFLTYFQNEAQLDKSGLPSDRFFAERPEGSVSTLKIQRTQQEDSAVYLCASSLIALDRGEGDTQYFGPGTRLTVL.

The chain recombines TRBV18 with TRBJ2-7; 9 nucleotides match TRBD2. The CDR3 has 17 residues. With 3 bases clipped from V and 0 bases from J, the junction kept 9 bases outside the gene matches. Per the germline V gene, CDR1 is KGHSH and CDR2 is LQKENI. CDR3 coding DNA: TGTGCCAGCTCACCTTTGTCCGCGGGAGGGATCTCCTACGAGCAGTACTTC. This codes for CASSPLSAGGISYEQYF.

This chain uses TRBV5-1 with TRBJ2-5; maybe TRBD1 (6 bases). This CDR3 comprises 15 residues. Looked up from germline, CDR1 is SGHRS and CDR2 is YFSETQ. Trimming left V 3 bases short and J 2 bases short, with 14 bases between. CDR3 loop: CASSWRTDLQETQYF. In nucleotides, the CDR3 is TGCGCCAGCAGCTGGAGGACAGATCTACAAGAGACCCAGTACTTC.

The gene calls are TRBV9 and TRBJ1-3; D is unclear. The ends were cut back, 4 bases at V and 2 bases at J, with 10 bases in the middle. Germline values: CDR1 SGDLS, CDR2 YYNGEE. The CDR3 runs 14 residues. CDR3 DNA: TGTGCCAGCAGCCCCCGAGTCGCTGGAAACACCATATATTTT. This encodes CASSPRVAGNTIYF.

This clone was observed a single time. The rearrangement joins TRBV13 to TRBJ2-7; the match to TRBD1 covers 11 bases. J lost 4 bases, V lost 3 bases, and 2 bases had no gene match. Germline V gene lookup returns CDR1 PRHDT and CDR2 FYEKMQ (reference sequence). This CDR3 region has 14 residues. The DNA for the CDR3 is TGTGCCAGCAGCTTGGACAGGGGGCGATACGAGCAGTACTTC. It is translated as CASSLDRGRYEQYF.

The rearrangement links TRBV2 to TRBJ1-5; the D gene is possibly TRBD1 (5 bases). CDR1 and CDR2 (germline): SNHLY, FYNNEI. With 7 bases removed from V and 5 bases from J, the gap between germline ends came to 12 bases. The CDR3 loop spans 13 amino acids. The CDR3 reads CASNGGADQPQHF. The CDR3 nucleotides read TGTGCCAGCAATGGCGGGGCGGATCAGCCCCAGCATTTT.

CDR3 in DNA: TGTGCCAGCAACCCGGAGGCCGCAACCGGGGAGCTGTTTTTT. Encoded protein: CASNPEAATGELFF. V gene TRBV9 combines with J gene TRBJ2-2, with a possible D match to TRBD2 (5 bases). Germline-derived CDR1 and CDR2 are SGDLS and YYNGEE. This CDR3 has 14 residues. V dropped 6 bases and J dropped 5 bases, with 14 bases sitting between them.

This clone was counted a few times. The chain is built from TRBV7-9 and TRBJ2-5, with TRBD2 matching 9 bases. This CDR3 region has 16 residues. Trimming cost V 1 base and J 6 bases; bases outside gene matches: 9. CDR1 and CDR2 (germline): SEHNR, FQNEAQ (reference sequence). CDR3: CASSLGGGRAGKTQYF. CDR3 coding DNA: TGTGCCAGCAGCTTAGGTGGCGGGAGGGCCGGGAAGACCCAGTACTTC.

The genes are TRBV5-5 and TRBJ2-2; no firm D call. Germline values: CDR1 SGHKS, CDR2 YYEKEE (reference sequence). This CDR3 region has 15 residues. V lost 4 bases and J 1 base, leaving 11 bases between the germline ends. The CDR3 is CASSQMTGNTGELFF. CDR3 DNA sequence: TGTGCCAGCAGCCAAATGACGGGGAACACCGGGGAGCTGTTTTTT.

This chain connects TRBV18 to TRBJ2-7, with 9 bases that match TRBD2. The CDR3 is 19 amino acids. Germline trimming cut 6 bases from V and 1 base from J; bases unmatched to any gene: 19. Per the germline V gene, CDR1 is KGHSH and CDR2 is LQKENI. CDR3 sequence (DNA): TGTGCCAGCTCCCTTCTGGGCTCGGGGGGTAGCGGGAGTTCCTACGAGCAGTACTTC. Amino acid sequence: CASSLLGSGGSGSSYEQYF.

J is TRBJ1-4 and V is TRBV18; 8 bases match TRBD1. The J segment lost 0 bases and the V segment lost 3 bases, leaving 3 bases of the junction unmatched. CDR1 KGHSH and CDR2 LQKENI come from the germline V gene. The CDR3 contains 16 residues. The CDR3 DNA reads TGTGCCAGCTCACCTGGGACAGGCACAACTAATGAAAAACTGTTTTTT. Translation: CASSPGTGTTNEKLFF.

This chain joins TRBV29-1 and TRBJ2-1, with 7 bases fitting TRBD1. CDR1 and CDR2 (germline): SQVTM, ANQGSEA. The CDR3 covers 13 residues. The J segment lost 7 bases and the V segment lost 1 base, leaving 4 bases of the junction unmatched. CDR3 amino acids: CSVEGQGLNEQFF. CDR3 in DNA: TGCAGCGTTGAAGGACAGGGATTGAATGAGCAGTTCTTC.

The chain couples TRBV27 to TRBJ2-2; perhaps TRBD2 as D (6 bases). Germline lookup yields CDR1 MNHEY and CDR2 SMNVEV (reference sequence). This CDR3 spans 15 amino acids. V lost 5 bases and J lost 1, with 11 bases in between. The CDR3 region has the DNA TGTGCCAGCAGTGACCGACTAGTGAACACCGGGGAGCTGTTTTTT. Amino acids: CASSDRLVNTGELFF.

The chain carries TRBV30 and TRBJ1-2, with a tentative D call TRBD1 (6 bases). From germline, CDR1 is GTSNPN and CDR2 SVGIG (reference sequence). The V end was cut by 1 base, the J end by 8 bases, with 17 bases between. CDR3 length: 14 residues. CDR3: CAWSATDGRGGYTF. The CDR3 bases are TGTGCCTGGAGTGCTACCGACGGAAGGGGGGGCTACACCTTC. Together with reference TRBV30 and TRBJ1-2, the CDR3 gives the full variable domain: SQTIHQWPATLVQPVGSPLSLECTVEGTSNPNLYWYRQAAGRGLQLLFYSVGIGQISSEVPQNLSASRPQDRQFILSSKKLLLSDSGFYLCAWSATDGRGGYTFGSGTRLTVV.

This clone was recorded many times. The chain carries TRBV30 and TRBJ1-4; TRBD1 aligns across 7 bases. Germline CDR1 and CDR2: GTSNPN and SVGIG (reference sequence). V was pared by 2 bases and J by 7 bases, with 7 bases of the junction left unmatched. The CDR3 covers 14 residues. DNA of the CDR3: TGTGCCTGGAGTAAAACAGGGGAGGCTGAAAAACTGTTTTTT. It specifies CAWSKTGEAEKLFF. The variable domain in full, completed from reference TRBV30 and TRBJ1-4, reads SQTIHQWPATLVQPVGSPLSLECTVEGTSNPNLYWYRQAAGRGLQLLFYSVGIGQISSEVPQNLSASRPQDRQFILSSKKLLLSDSGFYLCAWSKTGEAEKLFFGSGTQLSVL.